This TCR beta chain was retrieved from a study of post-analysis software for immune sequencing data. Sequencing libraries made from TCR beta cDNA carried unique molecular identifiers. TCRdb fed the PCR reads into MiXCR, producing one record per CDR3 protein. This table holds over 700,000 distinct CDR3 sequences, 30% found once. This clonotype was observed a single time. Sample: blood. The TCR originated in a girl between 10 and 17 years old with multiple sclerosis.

In nucleotides, the CDR3 is TGTGCCAGCACCATCCATCCTGGGGCTGAAGCTTTCTTT. Protein sequence: CASTIHPGAEAFF. J is TRBJ1-1 and V is TRBV7-2; D not resolved. V shed 7 bases and J shed 6 bases, with 15 bases lying between them. Germline assignment: CDR1 SGHTA and CDR2 FQGNSA. The CDR3 length is 13 residues.